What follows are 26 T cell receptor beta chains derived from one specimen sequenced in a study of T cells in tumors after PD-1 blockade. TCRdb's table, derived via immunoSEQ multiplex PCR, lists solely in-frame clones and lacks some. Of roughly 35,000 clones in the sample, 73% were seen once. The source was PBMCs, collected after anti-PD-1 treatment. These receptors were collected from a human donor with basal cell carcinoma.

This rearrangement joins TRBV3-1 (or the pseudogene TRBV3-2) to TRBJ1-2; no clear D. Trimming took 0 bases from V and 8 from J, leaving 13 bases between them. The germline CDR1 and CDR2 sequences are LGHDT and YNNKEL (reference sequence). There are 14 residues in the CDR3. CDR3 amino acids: CASSQDLGRLGYTF. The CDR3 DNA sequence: TGTGCCAGCAGCCAAGATCTAGGCAGGTTGGGCTACACCTTC.

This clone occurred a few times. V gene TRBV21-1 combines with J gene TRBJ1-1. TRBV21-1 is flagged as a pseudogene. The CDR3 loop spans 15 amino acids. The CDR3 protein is CASSKSPAGDTEAFF. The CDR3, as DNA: TGTGCCAGCAGCAAAAGTCCGGCCGGGGACACTGAAGCTTTCTTT.

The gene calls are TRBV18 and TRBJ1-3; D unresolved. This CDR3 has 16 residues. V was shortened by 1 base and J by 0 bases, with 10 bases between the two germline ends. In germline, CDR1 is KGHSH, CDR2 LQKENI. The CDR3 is CASSPHREFSGNTIYF. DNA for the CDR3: TGTGCCAGCTCACCACACAGAGAATTCTCTGGAAACACCATATATTTT.

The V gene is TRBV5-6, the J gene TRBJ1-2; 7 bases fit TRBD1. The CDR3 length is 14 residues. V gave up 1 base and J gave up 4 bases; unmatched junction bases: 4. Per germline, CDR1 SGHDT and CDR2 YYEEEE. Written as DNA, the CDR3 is TGTGCCAGCAGCTTGTGGGACAGTGTCTATGGCTACACCTTC. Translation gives CASSLWDSVYGYTF.

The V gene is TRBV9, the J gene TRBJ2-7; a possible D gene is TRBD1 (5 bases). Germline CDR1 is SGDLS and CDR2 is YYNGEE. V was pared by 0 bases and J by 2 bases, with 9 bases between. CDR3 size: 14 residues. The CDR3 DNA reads TGTGCCAGCAGCGTAGGGCAGGGAACCTACGAGCAGTACTTC. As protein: CASSVGQGTYEQYF.

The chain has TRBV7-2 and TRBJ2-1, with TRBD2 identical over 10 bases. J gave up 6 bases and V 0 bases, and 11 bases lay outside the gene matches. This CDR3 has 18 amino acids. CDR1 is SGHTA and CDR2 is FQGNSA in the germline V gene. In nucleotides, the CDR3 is TGTGCCAGCAGCTTAGCGCTCAGCGGGGGGGCCTTTTCCAATGAGCAGTTCTTC. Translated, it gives CASSLALSGGAFSNEQFF.

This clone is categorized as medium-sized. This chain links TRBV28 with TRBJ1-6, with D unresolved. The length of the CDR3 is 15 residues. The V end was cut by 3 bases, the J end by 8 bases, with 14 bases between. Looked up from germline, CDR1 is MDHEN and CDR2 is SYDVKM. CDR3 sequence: CASSLEGLLDSPLHF. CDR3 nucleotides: TGTGCCAGCAGTTTGGAAGGTCTGCTGGATTCACCCCTCCACTTT.

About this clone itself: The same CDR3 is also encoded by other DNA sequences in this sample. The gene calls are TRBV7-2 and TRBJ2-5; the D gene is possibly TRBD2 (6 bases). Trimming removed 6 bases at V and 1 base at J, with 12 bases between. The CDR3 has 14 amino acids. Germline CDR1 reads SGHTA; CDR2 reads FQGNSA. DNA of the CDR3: TGTGCCAGCAGTCCTCCGGGGGTCCAAGAGACCCAGTACTTC. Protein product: CASSPPGVQETQYF.

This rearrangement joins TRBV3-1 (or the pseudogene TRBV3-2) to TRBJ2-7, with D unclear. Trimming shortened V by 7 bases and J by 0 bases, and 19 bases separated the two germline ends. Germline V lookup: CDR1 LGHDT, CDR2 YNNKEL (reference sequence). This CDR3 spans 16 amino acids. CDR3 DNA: TGTGCCAGCAATTCCCCCTGTGCGTCCTCCTCCTACGAGCAGTACTTC. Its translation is CASNSPCASSSYEQYF.

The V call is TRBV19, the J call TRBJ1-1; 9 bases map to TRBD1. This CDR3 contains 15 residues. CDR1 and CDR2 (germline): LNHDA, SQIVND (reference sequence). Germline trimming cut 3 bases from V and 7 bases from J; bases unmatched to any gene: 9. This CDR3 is CASSISGQGTFEAFF. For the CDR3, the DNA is TGTGCCAGTAGTATTTCCGGACAGGGGACATTTGAAGCTTTCTTT.

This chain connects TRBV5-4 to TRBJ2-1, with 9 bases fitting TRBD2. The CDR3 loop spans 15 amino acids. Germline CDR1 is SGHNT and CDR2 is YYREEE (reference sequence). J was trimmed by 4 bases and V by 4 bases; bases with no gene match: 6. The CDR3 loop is CASSQRGVGYNEQFF. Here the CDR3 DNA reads TGTGCCAGCAGCCAGCGGGGGGTCGGGTACAATGAGCAGTTCTTC.

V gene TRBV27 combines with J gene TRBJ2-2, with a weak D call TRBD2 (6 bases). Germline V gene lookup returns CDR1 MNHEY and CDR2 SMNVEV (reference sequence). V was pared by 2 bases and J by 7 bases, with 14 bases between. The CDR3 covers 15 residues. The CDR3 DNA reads TGTGCCAGCAGTTTAAGGGAGGTTGCGATCGGGGAGCTGTTTTTT. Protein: CASSLREVAIGELFF.

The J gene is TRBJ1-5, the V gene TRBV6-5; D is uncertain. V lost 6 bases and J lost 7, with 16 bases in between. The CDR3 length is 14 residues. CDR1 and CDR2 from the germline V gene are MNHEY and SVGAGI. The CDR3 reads CASSPTGSEQPQHF. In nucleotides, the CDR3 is TGTGCCAGCAGCCCAACGGGTTCGGAGCAGCCCCAGCATTTT.

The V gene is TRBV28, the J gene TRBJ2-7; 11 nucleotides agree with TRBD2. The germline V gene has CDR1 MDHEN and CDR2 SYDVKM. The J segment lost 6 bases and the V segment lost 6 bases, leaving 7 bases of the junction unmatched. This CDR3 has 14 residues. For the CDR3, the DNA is TGTGCCAGCAGGGTACTAGCGGGAGTTAGCGAGCAGTACTTC. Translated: CASRVLAGVSEQYF.

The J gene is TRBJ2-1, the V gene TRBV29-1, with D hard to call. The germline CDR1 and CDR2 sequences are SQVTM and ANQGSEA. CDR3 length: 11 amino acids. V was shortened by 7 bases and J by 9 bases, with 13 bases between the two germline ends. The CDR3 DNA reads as TGCAGCGAGATTACCGACCGTGAGCAGTTCTTC. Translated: CSEITDREQFF.

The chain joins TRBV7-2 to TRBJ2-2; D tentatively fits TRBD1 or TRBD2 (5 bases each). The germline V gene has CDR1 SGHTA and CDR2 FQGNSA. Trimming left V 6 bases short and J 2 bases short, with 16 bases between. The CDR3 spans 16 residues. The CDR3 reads CASRTRSGLNTGELFF. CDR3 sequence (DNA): TGTGCCAGCAGGACTCGTTCGGGGCTTAACACCGGGGAGCTGTTTTTT.

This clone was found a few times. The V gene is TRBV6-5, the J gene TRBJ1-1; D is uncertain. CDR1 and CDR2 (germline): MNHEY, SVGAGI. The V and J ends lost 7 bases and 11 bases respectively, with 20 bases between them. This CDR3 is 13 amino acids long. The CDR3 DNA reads TGTGCCAGCACCGAGGGTAGAGCCCTTACCGCTTTCTTT. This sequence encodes CASTEGRALTAFF.

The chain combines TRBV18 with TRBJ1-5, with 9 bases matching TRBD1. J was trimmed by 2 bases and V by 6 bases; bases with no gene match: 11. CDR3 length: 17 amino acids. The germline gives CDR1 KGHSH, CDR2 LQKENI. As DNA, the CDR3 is TGTGCCAGCTCGCGACAGGGGGGACAGTGGGGCAATCAGCCCCAGCATTTT. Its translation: CASSRQGGQWGNQPQHF. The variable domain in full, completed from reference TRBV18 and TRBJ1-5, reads NAGVMQNPRHLVRRRGQEARLRCSPMKGHSHVYWYRQLPEEGLKFMVYLQKENIIDESGMPKERFSAEFPKEGPSILRIQQVVRGDSAAYFCASSRQGGQWGNQPQHFGDGTRLSIL.

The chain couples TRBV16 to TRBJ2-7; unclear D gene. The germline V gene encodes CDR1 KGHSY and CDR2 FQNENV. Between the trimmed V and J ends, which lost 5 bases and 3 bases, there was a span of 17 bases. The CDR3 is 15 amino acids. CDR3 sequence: CASSRKSAGDYEQYF. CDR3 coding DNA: TGTGCCAGCAGCAGAAAAAGCGCAGGAGACTACGAGCAGTACTTC.

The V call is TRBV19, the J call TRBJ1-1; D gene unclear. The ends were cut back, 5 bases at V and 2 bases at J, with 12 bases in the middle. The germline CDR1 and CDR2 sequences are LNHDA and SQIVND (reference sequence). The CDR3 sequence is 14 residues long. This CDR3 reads CASSVLPGNTEAFF. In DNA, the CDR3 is TGTGCCAGTAGTGTGCTCCCGGGCAACACTGAAGCTTTCTTT.

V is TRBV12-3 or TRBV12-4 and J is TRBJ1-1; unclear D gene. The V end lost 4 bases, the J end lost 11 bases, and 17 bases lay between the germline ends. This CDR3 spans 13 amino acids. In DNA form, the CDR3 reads TGTGCCAGCAGTTCGGCGCGGCCAGCGAAGGCTTTCTTT. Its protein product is CASSSARPAKAFF.

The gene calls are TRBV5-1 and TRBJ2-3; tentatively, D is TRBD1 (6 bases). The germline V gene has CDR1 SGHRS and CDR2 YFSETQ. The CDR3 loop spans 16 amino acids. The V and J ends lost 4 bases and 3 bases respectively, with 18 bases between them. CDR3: CASSPMVKGVTDTQYF. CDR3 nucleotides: TGCGCCAGCAGCCCTATGGTCAAGGGGGTAACAGATACGCAGTATTTT.

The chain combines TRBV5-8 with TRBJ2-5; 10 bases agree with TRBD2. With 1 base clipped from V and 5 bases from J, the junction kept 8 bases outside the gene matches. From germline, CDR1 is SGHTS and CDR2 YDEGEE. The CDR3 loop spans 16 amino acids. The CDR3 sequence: CASSLRLAGVLETQYF. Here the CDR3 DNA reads TGTGCCAGCAGCTTGCGGCTAGCGGGAGTGTTGGAGACCCAGTACTTC.

This CDR3 is CASSLRTTFSTDTQYF. DNA of the CDR3: TGTGCCAGCAGCCTACGTACTACCTTCAGCACAGATACGCAGTATTTT. The chain has TRBV7-3 and TRBJ2-3; D gene unclear. Trimming took off 5 bases at V and 0 bases at J, with 15 bases between the two ends. This CDR3 has 16 amino acids. Germline V lookup: CDR1 SGHTA, CDR2 FQGTGA.

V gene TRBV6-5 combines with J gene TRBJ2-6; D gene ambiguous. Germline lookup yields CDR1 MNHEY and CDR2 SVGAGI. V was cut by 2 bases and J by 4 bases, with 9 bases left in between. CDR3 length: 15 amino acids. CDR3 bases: TGTGCCAGCAGTTACGGGTTTACCGGGGCCAACGTCCTGACTTTC. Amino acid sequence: CASSYGFTGANVLTF.

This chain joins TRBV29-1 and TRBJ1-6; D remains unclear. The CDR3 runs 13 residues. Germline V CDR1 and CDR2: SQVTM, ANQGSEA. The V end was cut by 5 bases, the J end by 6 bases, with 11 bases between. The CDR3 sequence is CSVREGFNSPLHF. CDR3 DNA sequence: TGCAGCGTTAGGGAAGGCTTTAATTCACCCCTCCACTTT.